The 5 T cell receptor beta chains in this list originate from one sample, sequenced in a study of blood T cell repertoires in COVID-19. This table comes from immunoSEQ multiplex PCR, and its TCRdb copy is limited to in-frame clones, with some not included. The sample has 150,000 to 180,000 clones, roughly 84% seen once. Sequenced input: peripheral blood. The receptors here all came from a man between 60 and 70 years old with COVID-19, enrolled during active disease.

The rearrangement uses TRBV3-1 (or the pseudogene TRBV3-2) and TRBJ1-2; no clear D gene. This CDR3 is 13 amino acids long. V was cut by 4 bases and J by 0 bases, with 6 bases left in between. Germline loops: CDR1 LGHDT, CDR2 YNNKEL (reference sequence). The DNA for the CDR3 is TGTGCCAGCAGCCGTCCCGCTAACTATGGCTACACCTTC. As protein: CASSRPANYGYTF.

The rearrangement links TRBV19 to TRBJ1-3; D remains ambiguous. Deletions cut 3 bases from V and 0 bases from J, with 6 bases between. The CDR3 loop spans 14 amino acids. Germline-derived CDR1 and CDR2 are LNHDA and SQIVND (reference sequence). The CDR3 nucleotides are TGTGCCAGTAGTATCCACAACTCTGGAAACACCATATATTTT. Its protein is CASSIHNSGNTIYF.

The CDR3 loop reads CASSSVGRQDSGGGNYGYTF. DNA for the CDR3: TGTGCCAGCAGTTCCGTCGGCCGTCAGGACTCAGGGGGAGGTAACTATGGCTACACCTTC. The rearrangement uses TRBV27 and TRBJ1-2, with TRBD1 identical over 7 bases. In germline, CDR1 is MNHEY, CDR2 SMNVEV (reference sequence). J gave up 1 base and V 4 bases, and 21 bases lay outside the gene matches. CDR3 length: 20 amino acids.

The chain links TRBV3-1 (or the pseudogene TRBV3-2) to TRBJ2-5, with 8 nucleotides matching TRBD2. Germline CDR1 LGHDT, CDR2 YNNKEL (reference sequence). The J segment lost 6 bases and the V segment lost 3 bases, leaving 6 bases of the junction unmatched. The CDR3 totals 14 residues. The CDR3 DNA sequence: TGTGCCAGCAGCCAGGGACTAGAAGGGAAGACCCAGTACTTC. Translated, it gives CASSQGLEGKTQYF.

V usage is TRBV18 and J usage is TRBJ2-7; 9 nucleotides align to TRBD2. Germline V lookup: CDR1 KGHSH, CDR2 LQKENI. V was pared by 5 bases and J by 6 bases, with 11 bases of the junction left unmatched. The CDR3 sequence is 15 residues long. CDR3 DNA: TGTGCCAGCTCAGTAGCGGGGGCCTCTTCGAGCGAGCAGTACTTC. Translated: CASSVAGASSSEQYF.